The following is a T cell receptor (beta chain) sequence with its context. The assay ran at deep level. Ten immunoSEQ deep assay plates served to sequence unsorted PBMC DNA. As processed by the authors: Sequence data from immunoSEQ were junction-only and lacked quality scores; consequently, filtering differed. Measured with immunoSEQ multiplex PCR; TCRdb has only the in-frame clones, and not every one. For V, J and clone size, that table is used; D and trimming come from the DNA. The table records 400,000 to 600,000 clones, more than 75% of them present only once. The data stem from a study of shared clonotypes between healthy human individuals. This clonotype originated in a woman aged 40 to 50 in good health. Some clones in this sample may be carry-over from other donors' samples. Sequencing used PBMCs.

CDR3 bases: TGTGCCATCAGTGGAGGCGGGAGCAATGAGCAGTTCTTC. Translating it yields CAISGGGSNEQFF. V and J are TRBV10-3 and TRBJ2-1; TRBD2 aligns across 7 bases. Per the germline V gene, CDR1 is ENHRY and CDR2 is SYGVKD. CDR3 size: 13 residues. The trim removed 4 bases at V and 6 bases at J, leaving 3 bases unmatched.